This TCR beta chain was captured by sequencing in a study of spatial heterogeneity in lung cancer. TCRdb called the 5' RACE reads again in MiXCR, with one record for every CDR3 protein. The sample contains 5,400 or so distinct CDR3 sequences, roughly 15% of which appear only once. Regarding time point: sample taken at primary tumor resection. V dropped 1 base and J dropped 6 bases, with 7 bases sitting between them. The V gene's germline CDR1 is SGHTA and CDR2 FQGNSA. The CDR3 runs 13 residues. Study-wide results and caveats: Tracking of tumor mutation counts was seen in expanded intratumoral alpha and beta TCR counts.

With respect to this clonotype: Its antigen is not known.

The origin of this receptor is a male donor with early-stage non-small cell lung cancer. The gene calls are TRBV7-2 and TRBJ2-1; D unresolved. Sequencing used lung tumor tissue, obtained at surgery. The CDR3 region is CASSLEPLNEQFF. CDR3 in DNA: TGTGCCAGCAGCTTAGAGCCCCTCAATGAGCAGTTCTTC.